Listed below are T cell receptor beta chains from one sample, sequenced in a study of regulatory T cells in long-lasting Graves disease. TCRdb analysed the multiplex PCR reads with MiXCR anew, one entry per CDR3 protein. Found here are 400,000 to 500,000 distinct CDR3 sequences, around 16% of them singletons; the top ten hold roughly 8%. These data also formed part of another study, on T cells in Graves' hyperthyroidism and ophthalmopathy.

Material: peripheral blood mononuclear cells (PBMCs), obtained at new diagnosis, from a patient treated with antithyroid drugs. These receptor sequences come from a woman aged 40 to 49 with Graves disease. The CDR3 runs from the conserved cysteine through the conserved F or W. Fields, in order: clone size, D gene, J gene, V gene, CDR3 DNA, CDR3 protein. The D gene is left open where the match is weak. For some rows the clone size is stated as once, few or many, or as a class when expanded; others skip it.

clone size: NA; D gene: TRBD2; J gene: TRBJ2-3; V gene: TRBV29-1; CDR3 DNA: TGCAGCGGACGGACTAGCACACATACAAGGGATACGCAGTATTTT; CDR3 protein: CSGRTSTHTRDTQYF
clone size: NA; D gene: TRBD1; J gene: TRBJ2-7; V gene: TRBV7-9; CDR3 DNA: TGTGCCAGCAGCTTAGGGCCCGCTGGGACAGACTACGAGCAGTACTTC; CDR3 protein: CASSLGPAGTDYEQYF
clone size: NA; D gene: TRBD1; J gene: TRBJ2-1; V gene: TRBV20-1; CDR3 DNA: TGCAGTGCTAGAGGATACGGACAGGGGGTAGCGCAGTTCTTC; CDR3 protein: CSARGYGQGVAQFF
clone size: NA; D gene: TRBD2; J gene: TRBJ2-6; V gene: TRBV9; CDR3 DNA: TGTGCCAGCAGCCCCAGCGGGAGGGCCTCTGGGGCCAACGTCCTGACTTTC; CDR3 protein: CASSPSGRASGANVLTF
clone size: many; D gene: NA; J gene: TRBJ1-1; V gene: TRBV30; CDR3 DNA: TGTGCCTGGAGTGACCAATTGAACACTGAAGCTTTCTTT; CDR3 protein: CAWSDQLNTEAFF
clone size: NA; D gene: NA; J gene: TRBJ2-5; V gene: TRBV27; CDR3 DNA: TGTGCCAGCAGTAACACAGGGCGGGGGAGGAAGACCCAGTACTTC; CDR3 protein: CASSNTGRGRKTQYF
clone size: NA; D gene: NA; J gene: TRBJ2-1; V gene: TRBV25-1; CDR3 DNA: TGTGCCAGCAGTGAACTCGAGGATAACAATGAGCAGTTCTTC; CDR3 protein: CASSELEDNNEQFF
clone size: many; D gene: TRBD1; J gene: TRBJ2-7; V gene: TRBV2; CDR3 DNA: TGTGCCAGCAGTAAGGGACAGTCCATCACCTACGAGCAGTACTTC; CDR3 protein: CASSKGQSITYEQYF
clone size: many; D gene: NA; J gene: TRBJ2-7; V gene: TRBV11-2; CDR3 DNA: TGTGCCAGCAGCTTAGTCGTTAGCGGCCCCTATAACTACGAGCAGTACTTC; CDR3 protein: CASSLVVSGPYNYEQYF
clone size: few; D gene: NA; J gene: TRBJ2-5; V gene: TRBV5-1; CDR3 DNA: TGCGCCAGCAGCTCCCTCGGGACAAACCAAGAGACCCAGTACTTC; CDR3 protein: CASSSLGTNQETQYF
clone size: few; D gene: NA; J gene: TRBJ2-7; V gene: TRBV29-1; CDR3 DNA: TGCAGCACCGGGACACTTCCCTACGAGCAGTACTTC; CDR3 protein: CSTGTLPYEQYF
clone size: few; D gene: NA; J gene: TRBJ1-3; V gene: TRBV19; CDR3 DNA: TGTGCCAGTATTGTCAGCTCTGGAAACACCATATATTTT; CDR3 protein: CASIVSSGNTIYF
clone size: many; D gene: TRBD2; J gene: TRBJ2-7; V gene: TRBV2; CDR3 DNA: TGTGCCGGTCGCTGGCTAGCGGGAGTCTACGAGCAGTACTTC; CDR3 protein: CAGRWLAGVYEQYF